Presented here are 9 T cell receptor beta chains from one specimen sequenced in a study of T cells in women clearing cervical HPV infection. Assay: immunoSEQ multiplex PCR; the TCRdb copy retains only in-frame clones and omits some. Recorded for this sample: tens of thousands of clones. Sequencing was performed on blood buffy coat. These receptors originate from a woman aged 18-70 years with a cervical HPV16 infection that either progressed to CIN3+ or cleared (not recorded which).

With respect to this clone: The CDR3 end lies 3 residues beyond the end of the read and is filled in from the germline J gene. The chain uses TRBV23-1 and TRBJ2-3; 8 bases are a match to TRBD2. TRBV23-1 is known as an ORF, though its function is uncertain. The CDR3 is 17 residues long. Trimming cost V 4 bases and J 2 bases; bases outside gene matches: 11. The part of the CDR3 DNA that was read is TGCGCCAGCAGTCTCGGCGGGGGGAGGTCACTCACAGATACG. This encodes CASSLGGGRSLTDT. The entire CDR3 protein reads CASSLGGGRSLTDTQYF.

Details on this clone: Read coverage stops 3 residues before the CDR3 terminus; the germline J gene supplies the remainder. The genes are TRBV29-1 and TRBJ2-1, with D perhaps matching TRBD1 (6 bases). CDR3 length: 14 amino acids. Germline lookup yields CDR1 SQVTM and CDR2 ANQGSEA. Trimming stripped 4 bases from V and 3 bases from J, with 13 bases between. The CDR3 spells CSVGKTGNYNEQFF. CDR3 DNA (partial): TGCAGCGTTGGCAAAACAGGGAACTACAATGAG.

Details on this clone: The DNA ends 3 residues before the CDR3 does, and the rest of the CDR3 is filled in from the germline J gene. This chain uses TRBV5-1 with TRBJ2-1, with TRBD1 identical over 7 bases. This CDR3 spans 15 amino acids. V dropped 0 bases and J dropped 8; count of bases not matched to a gene: 8. Germline V gene data show CDR1 as SGHRS and CDR2 as YFSETQ. CDR3 bases read: TGCGCCAGCAGCTTGGCCTCCGGACAGGTCTATGAG. Protein: CASSLASGQVYE. Given in full, the CDR3 is CASSLASGQVYEQFF.

By frequency, this clone is medium-sized. The observed sequence ends 3 residues before the CDR3 terminus, with the missing tail filled in from the germline J gene. The chain links TRBV10-3 to TRBJ2-3, with unresolved D. Trimming shortened V by 5 bases and J by 5 bases, and 11 bases separated the two germline ends. Per germline, CDR1 ENHRY and CDR2 SYGVKD. This CDR3 spans 13 amino acids. The DNA read from the CDR3 is TGTGCCATCAGTCTCCCAACAAGAGATACG. Translating it yields CAISLPTRDT. In full, the CDR3 reads CAISLPTRDTQYF.

Of note for this clone: The read comes to an end 3 residues before the CDR3 does, leaving the germline J gene to fill in the end. The rearrangement links TRBV20-1 to TRBJ2-5; 7 bases are a match to TRBD2. The V gene's germline CDR1 is DFQATT and CDR2 SNEGSKA (reference sequence). The J segment lost 5 bases and the V segment lost 3 bases, leaving 12 bases of the junction unmatched. The CDR3 is 15 amino acids. The CDR3 is CSARVRRGSGETQYF. The CDR3 DNA, read in part, is TGCAGTGCTAGGGTCCGGCGGGGGTCCGGGGAGACC.

Concerning this clone itself: The CDR3 end falls 3 residues outside the read, so it is completed with the germline J gene. This chain connects TRBV20-1 to TRBJ2-7, with TRBD1 matching 11 bases. The V segment lost 1 base and the J segment 1 base; nucleotides outside the gene matches: 9. CDR1 is DFQATT, CDR2 SNEGSKA, per germline (reference sequence). This CDR3 has 17 amino acids. The sequenced part of the CDR3 DNA is TGCAGTGCTAGAGTGATTGAGGACAGGGGGCTATCCTACGAG. Translation: CSARVIEDRGLSYE. In full, the CDR3 reads CSARVIEDRGLSYEQYF.

With regard to this clone: Read data end 3 residues before the CDR3 end; the end is taken from the germline J gene. The chain recombines TRBV14 with TRBJ1-1; 7 nucleotides align to TRBD1. This CDR3 region has 15 residues. From germline, CDR1 is SGHDN and CDR2 FVKESK. J was trimmed by 3 bases and V by 1 base; bases with no gene match: 5. CDR3 amino acids: CASSQGQGRYTEAFF. The sequenced part of the CDR3 DNA is TGTGCCAGCAGCCAAGGACAGGGACGGTACACTGAA.

Concerning this clone: The read comes to an end 3 residues before the CDR3 does, leaving the germline J gene to fill in the end. The chain combines TRBV7-9 with TRBJ2-5; no definite D call. The germline gives CDR1 SEHNR, CDR2 FQNEAQ (reference sequence). The CDR3 runs 12 residues. The V end lost 3 bases, the J end lost 4 bases, and 6 bases lay between the germline ends. The CDR3 protein is CASSLLGETQYF. The sequenced part of the CDR3 DNA is TGTGCCAGCAGCTTGCTCGGAGAGACC.

To note about this clone: Sequencing ends 3 residues short of the CDR3 end; the germline J gene provides the rest. This chain connects TRBV30 to TRBJ1-2; 8 bases line up with TRBD1. Germline CDR1 reads GTSNPN; CDR2 reads SVGIG (reference sequence). Germline trimming cut 2 bases from V and 2 bases from J; bases unmatched to any gene: 7. The CDR3 extends over 15 amino acids. CDR3 bases read: TGTGCCTGGAGTCCGAACAGGGGGTGGAACTATGGC. It translates to CAWSPNRGWNYG. The full-length CDR3 reads as CAWSPNRGWNYGYTF.